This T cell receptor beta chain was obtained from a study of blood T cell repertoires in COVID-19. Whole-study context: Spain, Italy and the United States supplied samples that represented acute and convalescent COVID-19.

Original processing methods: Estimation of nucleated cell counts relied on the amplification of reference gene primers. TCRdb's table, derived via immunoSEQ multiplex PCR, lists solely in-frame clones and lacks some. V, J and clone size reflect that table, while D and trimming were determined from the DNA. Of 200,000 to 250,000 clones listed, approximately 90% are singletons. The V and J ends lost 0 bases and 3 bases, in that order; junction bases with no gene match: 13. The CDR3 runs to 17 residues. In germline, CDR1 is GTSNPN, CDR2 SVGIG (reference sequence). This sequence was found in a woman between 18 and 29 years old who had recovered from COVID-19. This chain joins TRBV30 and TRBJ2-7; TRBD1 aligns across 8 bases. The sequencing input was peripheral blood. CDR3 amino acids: CAWSVVQLLDRDYEQYF. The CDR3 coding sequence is TGTGCCTGGAGTGTAGTCCAACTATTGGACAGGGACTACGAGCAGTACTTC.